The 21 T cell receptor beta chains in this list originate from one sample, sequenced in a study of blood T cell repertoires in COVID-19. Sequenced by immunoSEQ multiplex PCR; TCRdb stores in-frame clones only, minus some. This table has some 300,000 clones, about nine tenths appearing once. The sequenced sample was PBMCs or T cells enriched from blood (not recorded which). The source is a young man who had recovered from COVID-19.

The CDR3 here is CATSDTGTSHLETQYF. Written as DNA, the CDR3 is TGTGCCACCAGTGATACCGGGACTAGTCATTTGGAGACCCAGTACTTC. This sequence joins TRBV24-1 and TRBJ2-5, with 8 bases matching TRBD2. In germline, CDR1 is KGHDR, CDR2 SFDVKD. This CDR3 is built from 16 residues. V trimming: 3 bases; J trimming: 5 bases; junction bases outside the gene matches: 10.

The count of this clone is one. The chain has TRBV6-4 and TRBJ1-2; a possible D gene is TRBD1 (5 bases). Germline V gene sequence: CDR1 MRHNA, CDR2 SNTAGT. This CDR3 contains 15 residues. Trimming removed 0 bases from V and 3 bases from J, with 11 bases in between. The CDR3 sequence: CASSDSRTGDYGYTF. The CDR3 DNA is TGTGCCAGCAGTGACTCCAGGACGGGGGACTATGGCTACACCTTC.

This chain joins TRBV9 and TRBJ2-7, with D possibly being TRBD2 (6 bases). V was pared by 0 bases and J by 7 bases, with 17 bases between. This CDR3 is built from 15 residues. Germline V lookup: CDR1 SGDLS, CDR2 YYNGEE. The CDR3, as DNA: TGTGCCAGCAGCGTAGGCGACGGGGACTTAGGAGAGCAGTACTTC. It translates to CASSVGDGDLGEQYF.

CDR3 bases: TGTGCCAGCAGCGCCCTAGCGGGGGGGCTGGAGACCCAGTACTTC. Translating it yields CASSALAGGLETQYF. The gene calls are TRBV6-5 and TRBJ2-5; TRBD2 aligns across 12 bases. Germline lookup yields CDR1 MNHEY and CDR2 SVGAGI. With 6 bases clipped from V and 5 bases from J, the junction kept 7 bases outside the gene matches. The CDR3 has 15 amino acids.

This chain joins TRBV5-1 and TRBJ1-6, with 10 positions matching TRBD1. Germline V gene sequence: CDR1 SGHRS, CDR2 YFSETQ. With 7 bases clipped from V and 8 bases from J, the junction kept 12 bases outside the gene matches. This CDR3 comprises 16 residues. Written as DNA, the CDR3 is TGCGCCAGCGCTAGCGTTACCGGGACAGGGGATTCACCCCTCCACTTT. Its translation is CASASVTGTGDSPLHF.

This clone was picked up a small number of times. V gene TRBV27 combines with J gene TRBJ1-6; 8 nucleotides line up with TRBD1. CDR3 length equals 13 residues. In germline, CDR1 is MNHEY, CDR2 SMNVEV (reference sequence). Trimming at V came to 9 bases and at J to 10 bases, leaving 8 bases not matched to a gene. CDR3 loop: CASRSGGGSPLHF. The CDR3 DNA reads TGTGCCAGTAGATCAGGGGGCGGGTCACCCCTCCACTTT.

The rearrangement uses TRBV19 and TRBJ2-1; 7 positions match TRBD2. The CDR3 has 13 amino acids. V gave up 5 bases and J gave up 7 bases; unmatched junction bases: 5. Germline CDR1 and CDR2: LNHDA and SQIVND (reference sequence). The CDR3 loop is CASSSLGGNEQFF. The CDR3 nucleotides read TGTGCCAGTAGTTCCCTGGGGGGGAATGAGCAGTTCTTC.

The chain recombines TRBV21-1 with TRBJ2-6; the DNA was not used to check the table's D call, TRBD1. TRBV21-1 is shown as a pseudogene. The CDR3 consists of 18 residues. This chain's CDR3 is CASSSSGTGFSGANVLTF. CDR3 sequence (DNA): TGTGCCAGCAGCAGTTCGGGGACAGGGTTCTCTGGGGCCAACGTCCTGACTTTC.

The chain is built from TRBV5-4 and TRBJ2-1, with 7 bases lining up with TRBD2. J gave up 4 bases and V 6 bases, and 13 bases lay outside the gene matches. The CDR3 runs 16 residues. Germline V gene data show CDR1 as SGHNT and CDR2 as YYREEE (reference sequence). The CDR3 nucleotides are TGTGCCAGCACCTCCCTGACGGGAGGTGTTTACAATGAGCAGTTCTTC. Residues: CASTSLTGGVYNEQFF.

V and J are TRBV10-2 and TRBJ1-3; 8 bases map to TRBD1. The germline gives CDR1 WSHSY, CDR2 SAAADI. Trimming cost V 8 bases and J 3 bases; bases outside gene matches: 6. The CDR3 runs to 14 residues. The CDR3 nucleotides are TGCGCCAGCCAGCGACAGGGGTATGGAAACACCATATATTTT. The encoded protein is CASQRQGYGNTIYF.

This clone was counted a single time. The CDR3 DNA is TGTGCCAGCAGCCGGACAGATTTTGAAGCTTTCTTT. Translated: CASSRTDFEAFF. The chain links TRBV14 to TRBJ1-1; D is possibly TRBD1 (6 bases). CDR1 is SGHDN, CDR2 FVKESK, per germline. There are 12 residues in the CDR3. The V end lost 4 bases, the J end lost 7 bases, and 10 bases lay between the germline ends.

The genes are TRBV7-9 and TRBJ2-4; D not resolved. Germline V gene data show CDR1 as SEHNR and CDR2 as FQNEAQ (reference sequence). The CDR3 totals 14 residues. Trimming took 1 base from V and 4 from J, leaving 8 bases between them. CDR3 protein: CASSLEVSKNIQYF. Here the CDR3 DNA reads TGTGCCAGCAGCTTAGAAGTCAGTAAAAACATTCAGTACTTC.

This clone was seen once. V gene TRBV19 combines with J gene TRBJ1-5; 8 bases are shared with TRBD1. V shed 7 bases and J 5 bases; nucleotides not matched to a gene: 10. This CDR3 has 15 amino acids. The germline V gene has CDR1 LNHDA and CDR2 SQIVND (reference sequence). The DNA for the CDR3 is TGTGCCAGTACCGACCAGGGGGCTGATTATCAGCCCCAGCATTTT. Its protein product is CASTDQGADYQPQHF.

This sequence joins TRBV5-3 and TRBJ2-2; tentative D call: TRBD1 (5 bases). TRBV5-3 is assigned to the ORF class and has an uncertain function. The germline V and J ends were trimmed by 0 bases and 3 bases, with 9 bases remaining between them. The CDR3 has 15 residues. The CDR3 region has the DNA TGTGCCAGAAGCTTGGGGGGCCCGGACACCGGGGAGCTGTTTTTT. This translates into CARSLGGPDTGELFF.

This sequence joins TRBV6-1 and TRBJ2-7; TRBD2 matches at 8 bases. The CDR3 totals 14 residues. CDR1 and CDR2 from the germline V gene are MNHNS and SASEGT. After removal of 3 bases from V and 2 bases from J, the junction contained 3 bases not matched to a gene. Here the CDR3 reads CASSDSGVTYEQYF. The CDR3 DNA reads TGTGCCAGCAGTGATAGCGGGGTAACCTACGAGCAGTACTTC.

The chain employs TRBV6-2 or TRBV6-3 and TRBJ2-7; D possibly corresponds to TRBD1 (6 bases). The CDR3 contains 15 residues. The germline gives CDR1 MNHEY, CDR2 SVGEGT. Trimming took 0 bases from V and 2 from J, leaving 11 bases between them. The CDR3 DNA sequence: TGTGCCAGCAGTTACTCTTCAGGGGACCCCTACGAGCAGTACTTC. Amino acids: CASSYSSGDPYEQYF.

The CDR3 is CASSFREANYGYTF. CDR3 bases: TGTGCCAGCAGCTTCAGGGAAGCTAACTATGGCTACACCTTC. This chain links TRBV7-9 with TRBJ1-2; possible D gene TRBD1, 5 bases. The CDR3 covers 14 residues. V gave up 3 bases and J gave up 0 bases, with 8 bases separating them. The germline V gene encodes CDR1 SEHNR and CDR2 FQNEAQ (reference sequence).

The rearrangement links TRBV6-6 to TRBJ2-4; unclear D gene. The CDR3 runs to 14 residues. Trimming took off 5 bases at V and 0 bases at J, with 8 bases between the two ends. Germline CDR1 MNHNY, CDR2 SVGAGI (reference sequence). The CDR3 coding sequence is TGTGCCAGCAGTAGAGAGGTAGCCAAAAACATTCAGTACTTC. It is translated as CASSREVAKNIQYF.

V gene TRBV2 combines with J gene TRBJ2-2; 12 bases map to TRBD2. Losses at the gene ends were 6 bases for V and 9 bases for J; bases not matched to a gene: 8. Germline loops: CDR1 SNHLY, CDR2 FYNNEI. The CDR3 loop spans 15 amino acids. The CDR3 sequence: CASRPGTSGYRELFF. The CDR3 DNA sequence: TGTGCCAGCAGACCAGGGACTAGCGGGTACCGGGAGCTGTTTTTT.

Ten or more counts support this clone. The rearrangement uses TRBV14 and TRBJ2-4, with no clear D. The CDR3 has 14 amino acids. V gave up 3 bases and J gave up 0 bases, with 6 bases separating them. The germline V gene encodes CDR1 SGHDN and CDR2 FVKESK. The CDR3 bases are TGTGCCAGCAGCCACAGGCAAGCCAAAAACATTCAGTACTTC. Its translation: CASSHRQAKNIQYF.

This sequence joins TRBV27 and TRBJ2-7, with a tentative D call TRBD2 (5 bases). V was shortened by 2 bases and J by 6 bases, with 20 bases between the two germline ends. The CDR3 spans 16 residues. Per germline, CDR1 MNHEY and CDR2 SMNVEV (reference sequence). The CDR3 loop reads CASSLLPGIEFSEQYF. CDR3 DNA: TGTGCCAGCAGTTTACTCCCGGGGATTGAGTTTTCCGAGCAGTACTTC.